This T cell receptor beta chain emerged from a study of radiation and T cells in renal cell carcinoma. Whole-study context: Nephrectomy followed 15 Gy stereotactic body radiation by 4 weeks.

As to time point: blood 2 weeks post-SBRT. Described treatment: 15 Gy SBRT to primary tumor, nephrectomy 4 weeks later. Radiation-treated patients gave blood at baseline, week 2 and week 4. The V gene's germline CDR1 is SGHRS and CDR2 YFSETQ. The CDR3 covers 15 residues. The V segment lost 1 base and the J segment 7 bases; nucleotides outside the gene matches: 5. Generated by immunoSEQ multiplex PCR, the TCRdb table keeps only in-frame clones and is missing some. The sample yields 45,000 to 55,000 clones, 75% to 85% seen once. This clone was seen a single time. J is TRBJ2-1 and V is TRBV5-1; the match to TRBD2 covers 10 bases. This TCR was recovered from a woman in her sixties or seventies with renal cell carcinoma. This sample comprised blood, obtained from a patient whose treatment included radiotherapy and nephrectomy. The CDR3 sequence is CASSLPSGGDNEQFF. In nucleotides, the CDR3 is TGCGCCAGCAGCTTGCCCAGCGGGGGGGATAATGAGCAGTTCTTC. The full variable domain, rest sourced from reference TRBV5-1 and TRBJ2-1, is KAGVTQTPRYLIKTRGQQVTLSCSPISGHRSVSWYQQTPGQGLQFLFEYFSETQRNKGNFPGRFSGRQFSNSRSEMNVSTLELGDSALYLCASSLPSGGDNEQFFGPGTRLTVL.